This T cell receptor beta chain was captured in a study of prognosis after radiotherapy for stage I lung cancer. Looking at the study overall: The enrollment of patients with stage I non-small cell lung cancer occurred between early 2018 and 2019. Patients numbered approximately 12 men and more than 5 women, aged about 53 to 85 with a median of approximately 68 years. The study, taken as a whole, reports: Tumor specificity of the expanded TCR clones was not determined.

The CDR3 length is 15 residues. CDR1 is MDHEN and CDR2 is SYDVKM in the germline V gene. The ends lost 2 bases at V and 6 bases at J; junction bases unmatched: 6. Researchers used two-round multiplex PCR to amplify TCR beta CDR3 starting from genomic DNA. Amplification in first-round PCR relied on primers specific to each TRBV and TRBJ gene. TCRdb reprocessed the multiplex PCR reads via MiXCR and lists one record per CDR3 protein. This sample has fewer than 20,000 distinct CDR3 sequences; about 17% occur once, and the top ten carry around 40%. This clonotype appeared many times. Its antigen is currently unknown.

This TCR derives from a donor aged 50 or older with non-small cell lung cancer. This chain joins TRBV28 and TRBJ2-4; TRBD2 matches 8 bases. The material sequenced was PBMCs, taken before or after stereotactic body radiation therapy (not recorded which). CDR3 nucleotide sequence: TGTGCCAGCAGTTTAGGCGGGAGCGGGAGAAACATTCAGTACTTC. Its translation: CASSLGGSGRNIQYF.